Each of the 18 T cell receptor beta chains below was sequenced from the same sample in a study of preoperative IRX-2 immunotherapy in early breast cancer. TCRdb's copy holds only in-frame clones and misses some; the assay was immunoSEQ multiplex PCR. The data show tens of thousands of clones, just under 90% seen once. Treatment specified: preoperative locoregional IRX-2 cytokine immunotherapy. This specimen consisted of tumor tissue, obtained after IRX-2 immunotherapy. Receptor source: a human donor with breast cancer.

The V and J genes are TRBV6-8 and TRBJ1-2, with 8 positions matching TRBD1. The V gene's germline CDR1 is MNHGY and CDR2 SAAAGT. V trimming: 10 bases; J trimming: 2 bases; junction bases outside the gene matches: 12. The CDR3 has 15 residues. Written as DNA, the CDR3 is TGTGCCATCCACGGTGGACAGGGAATAAACTATGGCTACACCTTC. As protein: CAIHGGQGINYGYTF.

The V call is TRBV7-5, the J call TRBJ1-3; TRBD1 is taken as the D call from the table, unchecked against the DNA. TRBV7-5 is annotated as a pseudogene. This CDR3 contains 14 residues. The CDR3 DNA reads TGTGCCAGCAGATCGGACCAGGGAGGAAACACCATATATTTT. This translates into CASRSDQGGNTIYF.

This chain connects TRBV6-8 to TRBJ2-3; 7 bases line up with TRBD2. V shed 7 bases, J shed 4 bases, and the junction held 8 bases outside the gene matches. This CDR3 contains 14 residues. Germline CDR1 is MNHGY and CDR2 is SAAAGT. The CDR3 region is CASKPSGTADTQYF. The CDR3 DNA follows: TGTGCCAGCAAACCAAGCGGGACCGCAGATACGCAGTATTTT.

With regard to this clone: One junction end disagrees with the germline gene, perhaps due to a read error. This chain uses TRBV7-7 with TRBJ2-5; no firm D call. The CDR3 is 14 residues long. Per germline, CDR1 SSHAT and CDR2 FNYEAQ (reference sequence). DNA of the CDR3: TGTGCTAGCAGCTCCCGAGCAAATGGAGAGACCCAGTACTTC. Translation: CASSSRANGETQYF.

The CDR3 DNA sequence: TGTGCCAGCAGCCATGAGCGGAATACGGGACTAGCGGGAGGGCCCGACAAAAACATTCAGTACTTC. Translation gives CASSHERNTGLAGGPDKNIQYF. The chain has TRBV7-4 and TRBJ2-4; 16 positions match TRBD2. After removal of 5 bases from V and 3 bases from J, the junction contained 19 bases not matched to a gene. The CDR3 spans 22 residues. Germline V gives CDR1 SGHVT, CDR2 SQSDAQ.

V gene TRBV6-8 combines with J gene TRBJ2-7; 10 bases line up with TRBD2. The V gene's germline CDR1 is MNHGY and CDR2 SAAAGT. The CDR3 totals 15 residues. The J segment lost 3 bases and the V segment lost 5 bases, leaving 7 bases of the junction unmatched. The CDR3 protein is CASSQTASGSYEQYF. The CDR3 DNA sequence: TGTGCCAGCAGTCAAACGGCTAGCGGGAGCTACGAGCAGTACTTC.

The chain is built from TRBV6-8 and TRBJ2-3; D is ambiguous. CDR1 and CDR2 from the germline V gene are MNHGY and SAAAGT. CDR3 length equals 14 residues. V lost 4 bases, J lost 6 bases, and 14 bases lay in between. The CDR3 bases are TGTGCCAGCAGTTTAGGACGGCCGAGGGATACGCAGTATTTT. This sequence encodes CASSLGRPRDTQYF.

CDR3 residues: CASSYREGYNEQFF. CDR3 bases: TGTGCCAGCAGTTACAGAGAAGGGTACAATGAGCAGTTCTTC. The chain links TRBV6-8 to TRBJ2-1; no clear D. Looked up from germline, CDR1 is MNHGY and CDR2 is SAAAGT. The CDR3 loop spans 14 amino acids. V shed 2 bases and J shed 4 bases, with 9 bases lying between them.

This sequence joins TRBV18 and TRBJ2-5; perhaps TRBD2 as D (5 bases). V lost 0 bases and J lost 2, with 7 bases in between. Germline V lookup: CDR1 KGHSH, CDR2 LQKENI. This CDR3 spans 14 amino acids. The CDR3, as DNA: TGTGCCAGCTCACCACCATCGGGGCAAGAGACCCAGTACTTC. Its translation: CASSPPSGQETQYF.

The chain employs TRBV11-3 and TRBJ2-1; possible D gene TRBD2, 6 bases. Trimming removed 5 bases at V and 6 bases at J, with 20 bases between. The germline V gene encodes CDR1 SGHNT and CDR2 YENEEA. CDR3 length equals 16 residues. CDR3 protein: CASSGGRVPTTNEQFF. The CDR3 coding sequence is TGTGCCAGCAGCGGAGGGCGGGTCCCAACTACCAATGAGCAGTTCTTC.

This chain connects TRBV1 to TRBJ1-3. TRBV1 is reported as a pseudogene. The CDR3 extends over 15 amino acids. The CDR3 region is CASSDTLSSGNTIYF. CDR3 in DNA: TGCGCCAGCAGCGATACTCTTAGCTCTGGAAACACCATATATTTT.

The chain carries TRBV23-1 and TRBJ2-3; no clear D. TRBV23-1 is an ORF, with its function uncertain. V lost 6 bases, J lost 4 bases, and 20 bases lay in between. This CDR3 is 16 amino acids long. The CDR3, as DNA: TGCGCCAGCAGCCAAGGCCCTTTACCGACGGCAGATACGCAGTATTTT. The encoded protein is CASSQGPLPTADTQYF.

J is TRBJ1-5 and V is TRBV7-7; no clear D. This CDR3 comprises 15 residues. Trimming stripped 0 bases from V and 0 bases from J, with 6 bases between. The germline V gene encodes CDR1 SSHAT and CDR2 FNYEAQ (reference sequence). CDR3 in amino acids: CASSLAAGSNQPQHF. The CDR3 region has the DNA TGTGCCAGCAGCTTAGCGGCAGGTAGCAATCAGCCCCAGCATTTT.

The V call is TRBV11-3, the J call TRBJ2-3, with 14 bases matching TRBD2. The CDR3 extends over 17 amino acids. The V segment lost 5 bases and the J segment 2 bases; nucleotides outside the gene matches: 6. Germline lookup yields CDR1 SGHNT and CDR2 YENEEA. The CDR3 here is CASSPGTSGRPTDTQYF. The CDR3, as DNA: TGTGCCAGCAGCCCTGGGACTAGCGGGAGACCCACAGATACGCAGTATTTT. Using reference TRBV11-3 and TRBJ2-3 for the parts outside the CDR3, the full variable domain is EAGVVQSPRYKIIEKKQPVAFWCNPISGHNTLYWYLQNLGQGPELLIRYENEEAVDDSQLPKDRFSAERLKGVDSTLKIQPAELGDSAVYLCASSPGTSGRPTDTQYFGPGTRLTVL.

The chain couples TRBV18 to TRBJ2-5; 10 bases agree with TRBD2. V lost 7 bases to trimming and J lost 4 bases; unmatched junction nucleotides: 12. This CDR3 spans 16 amino acids. CDR1 and CDR2 (germline): KGHSH, LQKENI. CDR3 sequence (DNA): TGTGCCAGCTATGCCAGAGCTAGCGGGAGTGGAGAGACCCAGTACTTC. Translated: CASYARASGSGETQYF.

The rearrangement links TRBV28 to TRBJ1-6; weak D call: TRBD1 (5 bases). This CDR3 region has 15 residues. Germline V gene data show CDR1 as MDHEN and CDR2 as SYDVKM. V was clipped by 7 bases and J by 0 bases, with 10 bases between them. This CDR3 reads CASNGGSSYNSPLHF. The CDR3 region has the DNA TGTGCCAGCAATGGGGGAAGCTCCTATAATTCACCCCTCCACTTT.

The sample holds one count of this clone. This chain uses TRBV5-1 with TRBJ1-6, with 9 positions matching TRBD1. This CDR3 is 15 amino acids long. The V gene's germline CDR1 is SGHRS and CDR2 YFSETQ. After removal of 0 bases from V and 7 bases from J, the junction contained 2 bases not matched to a gene. This CDR3 is CASSLGDRENSPLHF. Here the CDR3 DNA reads TGCGCCAGCAGCTTGGGGGACAGGGAGAATTCACCCCTCCACTTT.

The chain is built from TRBV18 and TRBJ1-1; 7 bases fit TRBD1. V shed 3 bases and J 4 bases; nucleotides not matched to a gene: 8. Per the germline V gene, CDR1 is KGHSH and CDR2 is LQKENI. The CDR3 totals 15 residues. This CDR3 reads CASSPRQGVATEAFF. The DNA for the CDR3 is TGTGCCAGCTCACCTAGACAGGGCGTTGCCACTGAAGCTTTCTTT.